Below, 18 T cell receptor beta chains from the same sample are listed, as sequenced in a study of cytotoxic CD8 clonotypes in ibrutinib-treated CLL. Produced via immunoSEQ multiplex PCR; TCRdb's table is partial and in-frame only. Of over 100,000 clones in the sample, 70% to 90% are singletons; the top ten hold about 2.1%. Sample: PBMCs, taken after 24 months of ibrutinib treatment. All receptors come from a human donor with chronic lymphocytic leukemia.

This clone was counted once. V is TRBV4-1 and J is TRBJ1-2; D ambiguous. Germline lookup yields CDR1 MGHRA and CDR2 YSYEKL. The CDR3 contains 13 residues. The V end was cut by 0 bases, the J end by 4 bases, with 6 bases between. CDR3 DNA sequence: TGCGCCAGCAGCCAAGAGACCCCCTATGGCTACACCTTC. Its translation is CASSQETPYGYTF.

The chain links TRBV18 to TRBJ2-2; D is uncertain. CDR1 is KGHSH, CDR2 LQKENI, per germline. This CDR3 contains 13 residues. Deletions cut 2 bases from V and 5 bases from J, with 6 bases between. This CDR3 is CASSPERTGELFF. CDR3 in DNA: TGTGCCAGCTCACCAGAGAGGACCGGGGAGCTGTTTTTT. Variable domain in full (rest from reference TRBV18 and TRBJ2-2): NAGVMQNPRHLVRRRGQEARLRCSPMKGHSHVYWYRQLPEEGLKFMVYLQKENIIDESGMPKERFSAEFPKEGPSILRIQQVVRGDSAAYFCASSPERTGELFFGEGSRLTVL.

The V and J genes are TRBV2 and TRBJ1-6; possibly TRBD1 for D (5 bases). Germline V lookup: CDR1 SNHLY, CDR2 FYNNEI. This CDR3 spans 15 amino acids. V was clipped by 7 bases and J by 10 bases, with 20 bases between them. The CDR3 loop is CASTETVAIRSPLHF. The DNA of the CDR3 is TGTGCCAGCACAGAGACAGTGGCGATTAGATCACCCCTCCACTTT.

V and J are TRBV2 and TRBJ1-2, with TRBD1 as a possible D gene (5 bases). V shed 1 base and J shed 2 bases, with 5 bases lying between them. The CDR3 sequence is 13 residues long. Looked up from germline, CDR1 is SNHLY and CDR2 is FYNNEI. The CDR3 is CASSEGQNYGYTF. The CDR3 bases are TGTGCCAGCAGTGAAGGACAGAACTATGGCTACACCTTC.

The chain has TRBV7-9 and TRBJ2-3; 13 bases agree with TRBD2. The germline CDR1 and CDR2 sequences are SEHNR and FQNEAQ (reference sequence). The trim removed 5 bases at V and 4 bases at J, leaving 6 bases unmatched. This CDR3 has 16 residues. The CDR3 loop reads CASSRTSGSGPDTQYF. The CDR3 DNA follows: TGTGCCAGCAGCCGGACTAGCGGGAGTGGTCCAGATACGCAGTATTTT.

The genes are TRBV18 and TRBJ2-1, with 12 bases lining up with TRBD1. Trimming cost V 0 bases and J 6 bases; bases outside gene matches: 3. Germline V gene data show CDR1 as KGHSH and CDR2 as LQKENI. The CDR3 is made up of 16 amino acids. The CDR3: CASSPPGQGAGNEQFF. CDR3 sequence (DNA): TGTGCCAGCTCACCACCGGGACAGGGGGCTGGCAATGAGCAGTTCTTC.

This clone has only a few counts. The conserved phenylalanine or tryptophan normally closing the CDR3 is absent here, so this likely arose from a read error. The DNA is omitted, as the CDR3 cannot be located on it reliably, and the CDR3 follows TCRdb's listing. The chain has TRBV11-2 and TRBJ1-2; TRBD1, as called in the table, went unchecked against the DNA. Counting both end residues, the CDR3 totals 11 amino acids. CDR1 SGHAT and CDR2 FQNNGV come from the germline V gene. The CDR3 loop is CASSLVVIRVG.

CDR3: CASSYSRAPSTDTQYF. In nucleotides, the CDR3 is TGTGCCAGCAGTTACTCGAGAGCCCCCTCCACAGATACGCAGTATTTT. The rearrangement links TRBV6-6 to TRBJ2-3; D is ambiguous. V lost 0 bases to trimming and J lost 2 bases, with 12 bases between them. The germline gives CDR1 MNHNY, CDR2 SVGAGI (reference sequence). This CDR3 has 16 residues.

This clone was seen only once. V is TRBV15 and J is TRBJ1-1; D is possibly TRBD1 (5 bases). Germline V CDR1 and CDR2: LNHNV, YYDKDF (reference sequence). CDR3 length: 14 amino acids. Trimming left V 3 bases short and J 1 base short, with 9 bases between. The CDR3 region is CATSRRQRNTEAFF. The CDR3 DNA follows: TGTGCCACCAGCAGGAGACAGCGGAACACTGAAGCTTTCTTT.

The table lists this clone with a count of one. The chain combines TRBV9 with TRBJ1-1; D remains ambiguous. Between the trimmed V and J ends, which lost 7 bases and 1 base, there was a span of 14 bases. Germline CDR1 and CDR2: SGDLS and YYNGEE. The CDR3 covers 14 residues. The CDR3 reads CASRTGFGNTEAFF. The CDR3 nucleotides are TGTGCCAGCCGGACGGGTTTCGGGAACACTGAAGCTTTCTTT.

In its sample, this clone was seen a few times. The CDR3 reads CASSQDPQGAGYTF. CDR3 in DNA: TGCGCCAGCAGCCAAGATCCTCAGGGCGCAGGCTACACCTTC. The chain links TRBV4-1 to TRBJ1-2; a weak D match, TRBD1 (5 bases). Trimming shortened V by 0 bases and J by 8 bases, and 13 bases separated the two germline ends. Germline CDR1 is MGHRA and CDR2 is YSYEKL. CDR3 length: 14 amino acids.

This clone was recorded once. The rearrangement uses TRBV5-1 and TRBJ1-3; D gene uncertain. Trimming pared 0 bases from V and 4 bases from J, leaving 11 bases between. Germline V CDR1 and CDR2: SGHRS, YFSETQ. CDR3 length equals 15 residues. The CDR3 DNA reads as TGCGCCAGCAGCTTGGGTGACATGGGAGGAAACACCATATATTTT. Its protein is CASSLGDMGGNTIYF.

CDR3 sequence (DNA): TGTGCCAGCAGACGACAGGGGAGCGGCTCCTACGAGCAGTACTTC. Translated, it gives CASRRQGSGSYEQYF. The chain links TRBV28 to TRBJ2-7; 8 nucleotides align to TRBD1. With 6 bases clipped from V and 0 bases from J, the junction kept 7 bases outside the gene matches. This CDR3 has 15 amino acids. Germline V gene sequence: CDR1 MDHEN, CDR2 SYDVKM.

The chain uses TRBV29-1 and TRBJ1-1; tentatively, D is TRBD1 (6 bases). Germline loops: CDR1 SQVTM, CDR2 ANQGSEA. This CDR3 comprises 14 residues. V lost 1 base, J lost 0 bases, and 9 bases lay in between. CDR3 sequence: CSVEVWGLNTEAFF. CDR3 DNA: TGCAGCGTTGAAGTTTGGGGGCTGAACACTGAAGCTTTCTTT.

The genes are TRBV30 and TRBJ2-5; D perhaps matches TRBD1 (6 bases). The CDR3 contains 11 residues. Germline CDR1 and CDR2: GTSNPN and SVGIG (reference sequence). The V end was cut by 8 bases, the J end by 4 bases, with 11 bases between. Here the CDR3 reads CARRGGETQYF. The CDR3 nucleotides are TGTGCCAGGCGAGGGGGAGAGACCCAGTACTTC.

This clone was recorded only once. This chain links TRBV4-1 with TRBJ1-1; 7 nucleotides match TRBD1. J gave up 6 bases and V 4 bases, and 8 bases lay outside the gene matches. From germline, CDR1 is MGHRA and CDR2 YSYEKL. The length of the CDR3 is 14 residues. The CDR3: CASSLRQGGAEAFF. CDR3 DNA sequence: TGCGCCAGCAGCCTCCGACAGGGTGGAGCTGAAGCTTTCTTT.

The chain employs TRBV9 and TRBJ2-7; D is unclear. V lost 0 bases and J 3 bases, leaving 13 bases between the germline ends. Looked up from germline, CDR1 is SGDLS and CDR2 is YYNGEE. The CDR3 is 15 residues long. The CDR3 loop is CASSVAGGQNYEQYF. The DNA of the CDR3 is TGTGCCAGCAGCGTAGCGGGTGGCCAGAACTACGAGCAGTACTTC.

This clone was counted once. This rearrangement joins TRBV4-1 to TRBJ1-2; the match to TRBD1 covers 7 bases. Germline CDR1 MGHRA, CDR2 YSYEKL. The junction had 10 bases not matched to a gene; V was cut back by 5 bases and J by 7 bases. This CDR3 comprises 14 residues. CDR3 sequence reads: CASSWDSLSGGYTF. In DNA form, the CDR3 reads TGCGCCAGCAGCTGGGACAGCTTAAGTGGTGGCTACACCTTC.